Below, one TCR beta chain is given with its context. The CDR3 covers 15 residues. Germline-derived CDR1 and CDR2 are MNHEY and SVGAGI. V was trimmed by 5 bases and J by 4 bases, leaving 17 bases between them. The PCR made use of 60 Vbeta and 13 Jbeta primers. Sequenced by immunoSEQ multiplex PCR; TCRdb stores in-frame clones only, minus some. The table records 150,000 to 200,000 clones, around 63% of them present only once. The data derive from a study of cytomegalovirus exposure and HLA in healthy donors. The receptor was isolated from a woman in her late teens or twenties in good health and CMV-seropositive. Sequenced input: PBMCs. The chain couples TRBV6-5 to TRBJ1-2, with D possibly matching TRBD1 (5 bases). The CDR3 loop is CASSTTLGQSYGYTF. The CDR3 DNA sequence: TGTGCCAGCAGTACCACTTTGGGGCAGAGCTATGGCTACACCTTC.